Described below is a single T cell receptor (beta chain) sequence and its context. This sample was included in a study of neoadjuvant anti-PD-1 for oral cavity cancer. Turning to the study itself: Most patients had three to four biweekly doses of 3 mg/kg nivolumab before resection.

This table comes from immunoSEQ multiplex PCR, and its TCRdb copy is limited to in-frame clones, with some not included. The data show about 72,000 clones, around 80% seen once. These oral cavity squamous cell carcinomas were HPV-negative and locally advanced. The CDR3 sequence is 13 residues long. Germline V gives CDR1 MNHNS, CDR2 SASEGT. The V gene end was trimmed by 6 bases and the J gene end by 6 bases; junction bases not matched to a gene: 4. This receptor was obtained from a person between 40 and 85 years old with oral cavity squamous cell carcinoma. This sequence joins TRBV6-1 and TRBJ2-3; 9 bases are a match to TRBD1. Sequencing used PBMCs, obtained before nivolumab (anti-PD-1) treatment. DNA for the CDR3: TGTGCCAGCAGCCCGGACAGGGGTGATACGCAGTATTTT. Translating it yields CASSPDRGDTQYF.